A single sample is the source of the 23 T cell receptor beta chains below, sequenced in a study of T cell repertoires in cytomegalovirus infection. No antigen has been assigned to these receptors. TCRdb itself ran the reads through MiXCR, one entry per CDR3 protein. The data show roughly 280,000 distinct CDR3 sequences, with roughly 21% seen just once and about 21% held by the top ten. Sequences were derived from cultured PBMCs, sampled from culture after CMV antigen stimulation. These receptors came from a human donor in good health (CMV status not recorded). Some clones in this sample may be carry-over from other donors' samples.

The V call is TRBV27, the J call TRBJ2-1, with 8 positions matching TRBD2. This CDR3 contains 12 residues. With V trimmed by 7 bases and J by 7 bases, 3 bases remained unmatched. Looked up from germline, CDR1 is MNHEY and CDR2 is SMNVEV (reference sequence). The DNA of the CDR3 is TGTGCCAGCACAGCGGGAGCTAATGAGCAGTTCTTC. This encodes CASTAGANEQFF.

This clonotype was found many times. The V call is TRBV12-3 or TRBV12-4, the J call TRBJ1-1, with D possibly TRBD1 on 5 matching bases. V was clipped by 7 bases and J by 1 base, with 13 bases between them. CDR3 size: 14 residues. CDR3 protein: CASIRPGQNTEAFF. CDR3 in DNA: TGTGCCAGCATCAGACCCGGACAGAACACTGAAGCTTTCTTT.

This clonotype was recorded many times. The DNA for the CDR3 is TGTGCCAGCAGCCCGGGGCCCAATGAGCAGTTCTTC. Encoded protein: CASSPGPNEQFF. V is TRBV7-9 and J is TRBJ2-1; possibly TRBD1 or TRBD2 for D (5 bases each). The CDR3 has 12 residues. Trimming removed 5 bases at V and 6 bases at J, with 8 bases between. Germline CDR1 and CDR2: SEHNR and FQNEAQ (reference sequence).

V gene TRBV5-1 combines with J gene TRBJ2-7; no firm D call. The V gene's germline CDR1 is SGHRS and CDR2 YFSETQ. The CDR3 covers 14 residues. V dropped 2 bases and J dropped 3 bases, with 12 bases sitting between them. The CDR3 sequence: CASSLQEPHYEQYF. The CDR3 DNA reads TGCGCCAGCAGCTTACAAGAGCCGCACTACGAGCAGTACTTC.

The rearrangement links TRBV4-1 to TRBJ2-7; 7 bases line up with TRBD1. The length of the CDR3 is 16 residues. The germline gives CDR1 MGHRA, CDR2 YSYEKL. V lost 0 bases, J lost 2 bases, and 7 bases stayed unmatched. The CDR3 sequence is CASSQEDMGTAYEQYF. The CDR3 coding sequence is TGCGCCAGCAGCCAAGAGGACATGGGGACAGCCTACGAGCAGTACTTC.

The sample holds a few counts of this clonotype. The chain recombines TRBV10-3 with TRBJ1-3; TRBD1 might be the D (6 bases). Germline V lookup: CDR1 ENHRY, CDR2 SYGVKD. This CDR3 has 14 amino acids. Trimming stripped 10 bases from V and 0 bases from J, with 13 bases between. The CDR3 is CATRTADSGNTIYF. CDR3 sequence (DNA): TGTGCCACCAGGACAGCCGACTCTGGAAACACCATATATTTT.

The chain carries TRBV2 and TRBJ1-3; no reliable D call. Per germline, CDR1 SNHLY and CDR2 FYNNEI. The CDR3 sequence is 12 residues long. Trimming left V 7 bases short and J 3 bases short, with 7 bases between. The CDR3 spells CASKVGGNTIYF. The CDR3 nucleotides read TGTGCCAGCAAAGTGGGTGGAAACACCATATATTTT.

The V gene is TRBV5-6, the J gene TRBJ1-2; TRBD1 matches 9 bases. There are 14 residues in the CDR3. J gave up 6 bases and V 4 bases, and 7 bases lay outside the gene matches. Looked up from germline, CDR1 is SGHDT and CDR2 is YYEEEE. The DNA for the CDR3 is TGTGCCAGCAGCCCAACCGGGACAGGGCATGGCTACACCTTC. This gives the protein CASSPTGTGHGYTF.

The chain employs TRBV10-2 and TRBJ1-5, with unresolved D. Between the trimmed V and J ends, which lost 3 bases and 10 bases, there was a span of 22 bases. The CDR3 totals 16 residues. Germline CDR1 reads WSHSY; CDR2 reads SAAADI. In DNA form, the CDR3 reads TGCGCCAGCAGTGAATCGTGGGCGGTAAAAGCTAACCCCCAGCATTTT. Protein sequence: CASSESWAVKANPQHF.

This rearrangement joins TRBV27 to TRBJ2-5; maybe TRBD1 (5 bases). This CDR3 spans 14 amino acids. The ends were cut back, 5 bases at V and 2 bases at J, with 12 bases in the middle. Looked up from germline, CDR1 is MNHEY and CDR2 is SMNVEV (reference sequence). CDR3 DNA sequence: TGTGCCAGCAGTCCAGAGACAGCTCAAGAGACCCAGTACTTC. This codes for CASSPETAQETQYF.

This CDR3 is CATSRGQSTGELFF. DNA for the CDR3: TGTGCCACCAGCAGAGGACAGAGCACCGGGGAGCTGTTTTTT. V and J are TRBV15 and TRBJ2-2; TRBD1 is a possible D gene (5 bases). This CDR3 is 14 amino acids long. Germline values: CDR1 LNHNV, CDR2 YYDKDF (reference sequence). Trimming took 1 base from V and 4 from J, leaving 7 bases between them.

In its sample, this clonotype was seen many times. The J gene is TRBJ2-7, the V gene TRBV7-2; 14 nucleotides match TRBD2. The germline V gene encodes CDR1 SGHTA and CDR2 FQGNSA. The CDR3 totals 17 residues. Losses at the gene ends were 5 bases for V and 5 bases for J; bases not matched to a gene: 11. The CDR3: CASSPVGLAGGANEQYF. CDR3 nucleotides: TGTGCCAGCAGCCCTGTAGGACTAGCGGGAGGTGCGAACGAGCAGTACTTC.

This chain uses TRBV7-2 with TRBJ1-5; D may be TRBD1 (6 bases). V was shortened by 5 bases and J by 5 bases, with 25 bases between the two germline ends. The CDR3 is 18 amino acids. Looked up from germline, CDR1 is SGHTA and CDR2 is FQGNSA. The CDR3 nucleotides read TGTGCCAGCAGCCCCCGGGTCAGGGGCCTTAGGAACGATCAGCCCCAGCATTTT. The encoded protein is CASSPRVRGLRNDQPQHF.

V usage is TRBV2 and J usage is TRBJ2-7; 12 nucleotides agree with TRBD2. Germline V gene data show CDR1 as SNHLY and CDR2 as FYNNEI. With V trimmed by 1 base and J by 4 bases, 2 bases remained unmatched. The CDR3 has 15 residues. The DNA for the CDR3 is TGTGCCAGCAGTGAAGAGACTAGCGGGAGTTACGAGCAGTACGTC. Residues: CASSEETSGSYEQYV.

The V and J genes are TRBV9 and TRBJ2-3; maybe TRBD1 (5 bases). The V end was cut by 4 bases, the J end by 4 bases, with 16 bases between. There are 15 residues in the CDR3. Germline V lookup: CDR1 SGDLS, CDR2 YYNGEE. The DNA of the CDR3 is TGTGCCAGCAGCTCCGGAAGGGGCCGGGCAGATACGCAGTATTTT. This gives the protein CASSSGRGRADTQYF. Full variable domain (missing parts from reference TRBV9 and TRBJ2-3): DSGVTQTPKHLITATGQRVTLRCSPRSGDLSVYWYQQSLDQGLQFLIQYYNGEERAKGNILERFSAQQFPDLHSELNLSSLELGDSALYFCASSSGRGRADTQYFGPGTRLTVL.

The chain joins TRBV4-1 to TRBJ1-1; unclear D gene. Germline values: CDR1 MGHRA, CDR2 YSYEKL. Trimming removed 0 bases at V and 11 bases at J, with 13 bases between. The CDR3 spans 13 residues. The CDR3 is CASSQDPRGRAFF. The CDR3 region has the DNA TGCGCCAGCAGCCAAGATCCTCGGGGTCGGGCTTTCTTT.

This clonotype appeared many times. The chain carries TRBV7-6 and TRBJ1-1; 8 bases are shared with TRBD1. Germline assignment: CDR1 SGHVS and CDR2 FNYEAQ. The CDR3 contains 16 residues. With V trimmed by 4 bases and J by 2 bases, 9 bases remained unmatched. CDR3 sequence: CASSSRQGARNTEAFF. The CDR3 DNA reads as TGTGCCAGCAGCTCAAGGCAGGGGGCTCGTAACACTGAAGCTTTCTTT.

There are a few counts of this clonotype. The genes are TRBV5-4 and TRBJ1-1; no clear D gene. Germline CDR1 SGHNT, CDR2 YYREEE (reference sequence). The CDR3 has 16 amino acids. V was pared by 2 bases and J by 0 bases, with 14 bases between. The CDR3 DNA follows: TGTGCCAGCAGCTTTAAAAGGGCGAACATGAACACTGAAGCTTTCTTT. Protein product: CASSFKRANMNTEAFF.

There are a few counts of this clonotype. This chain connects TRBV12-3 or TRBV12-4 to TRBJ1-4; no reliable D call. The ends were cut back, 3 bases at V and 7 bases at J, with 9 bases in the middle. The CDR3 is 13 amino acids. DNA of the CDR3: TGTGCCAGCAGTTTGTCTTGGGGTGAAAAACTGTTTTTT. Its translation: CASSLSWGEKLFF.

This clonotype was seen a handful of times. V gene TRBV27 combines with J gene TRBJ2-3; D is possibly TRBD2 (6 bases). CDR1 MNHEY and CDR2 SMNVEV come from the germline V gene (reference sequence). Trimming removed 3 bases at V and 3 bases at J, with 16 bases between. CDR3 size: 16 residues. Here the CDR3 reads CASSFDGTLQTDTQYF. CDR3 nucleotides: TGTGCCAGCAGTTTTGATGGGACTCTACAAACAGATACGCAGTATTTT.

This clonotype was detected only a few times. The chain has TRBV28 and TRBJ2-1; D may be TRBD1 (6 bases). The CDR3 spans 10 residues. The germline V and J ends were trimmed by 9 bases and 15 bases, with 15 bases remaining between them. In germline, CDR1 is MDHEN, CDR2 SYDVKM. DNA of the CDR3: TGTGCCAGGCACAAGGGGGTAAGGTTCTTC. It is translated as CARHKGVRFF.

This chain uses TRBV2 with TRBJ2-2, with D uncertain. CDR1 and CDR2 from the germline V gene are SNHLY and FYNNEI. The V and J ends lost 0 bases and 2 bases respectively, with 19 bases between them. This CDR3 has 19 residues. CDR3 in amino acids: CASSEAVWARGRNTGELFF. The CDR3 DNA reads as TGTGCCAGCAGTGAAGCAGTCTGGGCCCGTGGAAGAAACACCGGGGAGCTGTTTTTT.

This clonotype came up many times. The gene calls are TRBV24-1 and TRBJ2-5; possible D gene TRBD1, 6 bases. The length of the CDR3 is 18 residues. CDR1 is KGHDR, CDR2 SFDVKD, per germline. V shed 4 bases and J shed 1 base, with 21 bases lying between them. This CDR3 is CATSDPLRDTHIQETQYF. CDR3 nucleotides: TGTGCCACCAGTGACCCACTCCGGGACACGCACATCCAAGAGACCCAGTACTTC.